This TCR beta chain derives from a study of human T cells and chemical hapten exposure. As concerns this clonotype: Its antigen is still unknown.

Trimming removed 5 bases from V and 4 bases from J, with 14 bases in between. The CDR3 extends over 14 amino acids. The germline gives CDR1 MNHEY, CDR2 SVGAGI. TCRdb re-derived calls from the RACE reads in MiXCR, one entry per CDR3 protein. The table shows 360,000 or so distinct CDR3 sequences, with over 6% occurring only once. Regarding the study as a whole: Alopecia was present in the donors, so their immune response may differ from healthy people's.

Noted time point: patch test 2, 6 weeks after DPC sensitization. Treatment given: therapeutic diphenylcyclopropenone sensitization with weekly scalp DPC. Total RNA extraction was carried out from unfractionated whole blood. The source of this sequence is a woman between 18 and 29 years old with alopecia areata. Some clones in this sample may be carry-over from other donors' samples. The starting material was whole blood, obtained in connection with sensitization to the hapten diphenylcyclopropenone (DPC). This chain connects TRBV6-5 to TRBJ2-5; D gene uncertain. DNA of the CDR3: TGTGCCAGCAGTCCGCCCCCGTTAGGAGAGACCCAGTACTTC. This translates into CASSPPPLGETQYF.